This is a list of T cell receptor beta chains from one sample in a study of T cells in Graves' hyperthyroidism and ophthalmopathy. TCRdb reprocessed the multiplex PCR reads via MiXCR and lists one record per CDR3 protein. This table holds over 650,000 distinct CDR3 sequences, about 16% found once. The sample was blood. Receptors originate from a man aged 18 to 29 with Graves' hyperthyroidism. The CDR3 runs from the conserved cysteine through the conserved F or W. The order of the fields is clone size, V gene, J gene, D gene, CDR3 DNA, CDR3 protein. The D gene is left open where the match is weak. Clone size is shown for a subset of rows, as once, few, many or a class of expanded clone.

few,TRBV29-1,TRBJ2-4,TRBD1,TGCAGCGTTGGACAGGGAATAGCCAAAAACATTCAGTACTTC,CSVGQGIAKNIQYF
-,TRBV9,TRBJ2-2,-,TGTGCCAGCATGGCAGCGAACACCGGGGAGCTGTTTTTT,CASMAANTGELFF
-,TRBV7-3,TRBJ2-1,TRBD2,TGTGCCAGCAGCTCGACTAGCGGGAGCGTCAATGAGCAGTTCTTC,CASSSTSGSVNEQFF
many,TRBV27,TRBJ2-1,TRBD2,TGTGCCAGCAGTTTAGACGCTGCTGGGACTAGCGGGAGGATTTACAATGAGCAGTTCTTC,CASSLDAAGTSGRIYNEQFF
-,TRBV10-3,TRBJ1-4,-,TGTGCCATCAGTGAAAGAGGAGAGTGGGGGCGAGAAAAACTGTTTTTT,CAISERGEWGREKLFF
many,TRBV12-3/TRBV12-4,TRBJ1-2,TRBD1,TGTGCCAGCAGTCCCCAGGGGACAGGGCGATCCTACACCTTC,CASSPQGTGRSYTF
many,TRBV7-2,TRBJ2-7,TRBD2,TGTGCCTCCCGTGGACTAGTTTACTCCTACGAGCAGTACTTC,CASRGLVYSYEQYF
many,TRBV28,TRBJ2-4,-,TGTGCCAGCAGTCTTCCGGGAATAGCCAAAAACATTCAGTACTTC,CASSLPGIAKNIQYF
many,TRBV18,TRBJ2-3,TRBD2,TGTGCCAGCTCACCATCCTTGGGACTAGCGGGAACAGATACGCAGTATTTT,CASSPSLGLAGTDTQYF
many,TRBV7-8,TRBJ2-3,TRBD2,TGTGCCAGCGGCCAGCGGGGGGTCACAGATACGCAGTATTTT,CASGQRGVTDTQYF
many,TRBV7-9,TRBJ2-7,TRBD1,TGTGCCAGCAGCTTCCCGGGACAGGGGTACGAGCAGTACTTC,CASSFPGQGYEQYF
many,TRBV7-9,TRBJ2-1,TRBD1,TGTGCCAGCAGCCGGACGGGACAGGGGTACAATGAGCAGTTCTTC,CASSRTGQGYNEQFF
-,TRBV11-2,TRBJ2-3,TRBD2,TGTGCCAGCAGCTTAGGAGTAGCGGGAGGACTCACAGATACGCAGTATTTT,CASSLGVAGGLTDTQYF
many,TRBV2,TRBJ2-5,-,TGTGCCAGCATGGCCGGGAAGGAGACCCAGTACTTC,CASMAGKETQYF
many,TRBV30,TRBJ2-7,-,TGTGCCTGCGGACATAACTACGAGCAGTACTTC,CACGHNYEQYF
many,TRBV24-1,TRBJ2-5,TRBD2,TGTGCCACCAGTGATCCACTAGCGGAAGAGACCCAGTACTTC,CATSDPLAEETQYF
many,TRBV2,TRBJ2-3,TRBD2,TGTGCCAGCACCGAACTAGCGGGCCGCACAGATACGCAGTATTTT,CASTELAGRTDTQYF
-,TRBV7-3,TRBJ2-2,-,TGTGCCAGCAGCAAAAGACATACGAACACCGGGGAGCTGTTTTTT,CASSKRHTNTGELFF
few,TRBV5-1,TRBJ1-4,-,TGCGCCAGCTCACCTCTATCTCCAGGGGCTAATGAAAAACTGTTTTTT,CASSPLSPGANEKLFF
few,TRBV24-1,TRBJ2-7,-,TGTGCCACCAGTGACCACCGGGTCCCCTCGGGCGAGCAGTACTTC,CATSDHRVPSGEQYF
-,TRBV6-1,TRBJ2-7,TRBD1,TGTGCCAGCAGCCCCCGAAGCAGGGGGCCAGACGAGCAGTACTTC,CASSPRSRGPDEQYF
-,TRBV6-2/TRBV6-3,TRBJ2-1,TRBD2,TGTGCCAGCAGTTCACTAGCGCCGAGTTACAATGAGCAGTTCTTC,CASSSLAPSYNEQFF
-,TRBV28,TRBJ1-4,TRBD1,TGTGCCAGCAGACGGACAGGGGTTGAAAAACTGTTTTTT,CASRRTGVEKLFF
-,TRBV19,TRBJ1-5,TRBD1,TGTGCCAGCCACGGGGGGACAGGGGTCCTTCAGCCCCAGCATTTT,CASHGGTGVLQPQHF
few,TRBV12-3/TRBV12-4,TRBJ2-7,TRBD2,TGTGCCAGCAGTTTCTCTAGCGGGAGAAACGAGCAGTACTTC,CASSFSSGRNEQYF
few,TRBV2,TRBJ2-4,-,TGTGCCAGCAGTGAATTTGGCTTAAGACTAGCCAAAAACATTCAGTACTTC,CASSEFGLRLAKNIQYF
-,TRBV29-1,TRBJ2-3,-,TGCAGCGTCCTCCCCAGGGTAGGGGCAGATACGCAGTATTTT,CSVLPRVGADTQYF
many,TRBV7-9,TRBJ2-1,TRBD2,TGTGCCAGCAGCTTTCAAGCGGGGGCCCGCAATGAGCAGTTCTTC,CASSFQAGARNEQFF
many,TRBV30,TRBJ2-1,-,TGTGCCTGTCCGGGGGATTACAATGAGCAGTTCTTC,CACPGDYNEQFF
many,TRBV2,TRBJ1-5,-,TGTGCCAGCAGTGACGGGACGCGGCCCCAGCATTTT,CASSDGTRPQHF
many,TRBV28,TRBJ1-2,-,TGTGCCAGCAGTTTAAACCCCCGGCTGGGCTATGGCTACACCTTC,CASSLNPRLGYGYTF
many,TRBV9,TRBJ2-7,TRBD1,TGTGCCAGCAGCGTTTCTTCTTTTGTCGGGACAGGGATTTCTGAGCAGTACTTC,CASSVSSFVGTGISEQYF
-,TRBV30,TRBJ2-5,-,TGTGCCCGGAGTGTGGGGAGCCAAGAGACCCAGTACTTC,CARSVGSQETQYF
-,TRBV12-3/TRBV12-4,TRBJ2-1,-,TGTGCCAGCAGTTTACCGATGGGATCCCCAGTAGAGTTCTTC,CASSLPMGSPVEFF